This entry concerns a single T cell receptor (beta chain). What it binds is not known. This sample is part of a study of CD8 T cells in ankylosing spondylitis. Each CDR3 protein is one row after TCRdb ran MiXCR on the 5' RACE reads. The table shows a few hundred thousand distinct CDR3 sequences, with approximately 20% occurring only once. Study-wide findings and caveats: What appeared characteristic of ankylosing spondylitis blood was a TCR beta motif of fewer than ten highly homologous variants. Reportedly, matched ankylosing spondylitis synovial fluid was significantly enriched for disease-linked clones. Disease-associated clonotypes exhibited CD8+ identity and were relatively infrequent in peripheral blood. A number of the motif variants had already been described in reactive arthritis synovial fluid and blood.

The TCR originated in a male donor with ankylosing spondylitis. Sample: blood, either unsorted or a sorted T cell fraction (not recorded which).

The CDR3 region has the DNA TGCGCCAGCAGCCAAAACCGGGACGTCCAAGAGACCCAGTACTTC. Protein: CASSQNRDVQETQYF. The chain combines TRBV4-1 with TRBJ2-5; D could derive from TRBD1 or TRBD2 (5 bases each). V gave up 2 bases and J gave up 1 base, with 11 bases separating them. The CDR3 is made up of 15 amino acids. Germline loops: CDR1 MGHRA, CDR2 YSYEKL.